A selection of T cell receptor beta chains follows, all from one sample in a study of response to subunit inactivated influenza vaccine. TCRdb itself ran the RT-PCR reads through MiXCR, one entry per CDR3 protein. The data contain roughly 290,000 distinct CDR3 sequences, around a fifth of them singletons. Material: PBMCs from blood, obtained about 20 months after vaccination. These receptors originate from a man aged 45-69 years who received an inactivated influenza vaccine. Each CDR3 is given with its conserved first and last residue. A D gene is named only where the DNA matches it firmly. Expanded clones get a size class; other rows say once, few or many, or leave the size out.

>few|TRBD1|TRBV30|TRBJ1-4
CAWSRGQGTSTNEKLFF
TGTGCCTGGAGTAGGGGACAGGGGACCTCAACTAATGAAAAACTGTTTTTT
>.|TRBD2|TRBV6-1|TRBJ2-5
CASRGTSGQETQYF
TGTGCCAGCAGAGGGACTAGCGGCCAAGAGACCCAGTACTTC
>.|.|TRBV20-1|TRBJ1-1
CSARPGGRMDTEAFF
TGCAGTGCTAGACCGGGGGGTCGGATGGACACTGAAGCTTTCTTT
>.|TRBD2|TRBV6-2/TRBV6-3|TRBJ2-2
CASRKAGGPFTGELFF
TGTGCCAGCAGAAAAGCGGGAGGCCCGTTTACCGGGGAGCTGTTTTTT
>.|.|TRBV19|TRBJ1-1
CASSMELRTEAFF
TGTGCCAGTAGTATGGAGCTACGTACTGAAGCTTTCTTT
>.|TRBD1|TRBV29-1|TRBJ2-5
CSVDLQGAVTQYF
TGCAGCGTTGATTTGCAGGGGGCGGTGACCCAGTACTTC
>few|.|TRBV4-1|TRBJ1-6
CASSQEGARSSYNSPLHF
TGCGCCAGCAGCCAAGAAGGGGCCAGGAGCTCCTATAATTCACCCCTCCACTTT
>many|.|TRBV12-3/TRBV12-4|TRBJ1-1
CASSLQGKGTEAFF
TGTGCCAGCAGTTTACAGGGGAAGGGCACTGAAGCTTTCTTT
>.|.|TRBV18|TRBJ2-7
CASSPLVGSSYEQYF
TGTGCCAGCTCACCCCTAGTCGGTAGCTCCTACGAGCAGTACTTC
>.|.|TRBV27|TRBJ2-2
CASSPWLTNTGELFF
TGTGCCAGCAGTCCTTGGCTAACGAACACCGGGGAGCTGTTTTTT
>many|.|TRBV21-1|TRBJ1-6
CASREGRLVDNSPLHF
TGTGCCAGCAGAGAGGGACGCTTAGTCGATAATTCACCCCTCCACTTT
>.|TRBD2|TRBV11-1|TRBJ2-1
CASTLAGTSGGDEQFF
TGTGCCAGCACCCTAGCGGGAACATCGGGGGGCGATGAGCAGTTCTTC
>.|.|TRBV6-5|TRBJ1-1
CASSYSFRNTEAFF
TGTGCCAGCAGTTACTCGTTCAGGAACACTGAAGCTTTCTTT
>few|TRBD2|TRBV10-2|TRBJ2-1
CASAAGAYNEQFF
TGCGCCAGCGCGGCGGGAGCCTACAATGAGCAGTTCTTC
>.|TRBD1|TRBV19|TRBJ1-3
CASSRAGTGYPHLYF
TGTGCCAGTAGTCGTGCCGGGACAGGGTATCCTCATCTCTATTTT
>.|.|TRBV20-1|TRBJ2-7
CSADSGSTSSYEQYF
TGCAGTGCTGACTCAGGGTCCACAAGCTCCTACGAGCAGTACTTC
>.|.|TRBV7-9|TRBJ2-7
CASSSVTYEQYF
TGTGCCAGCAGCTCCGTGACCTACGAGCAGTACTTC
>.|.|TRBV7-2|TRBJ1-3
CASSPEAGAGNTIYF
TGTGCCAGCAGCCCAGAGGCGGGGGCGGGAAACACCATATATTTT
>.|.|TRBV12-2|TRBJ1-1
CASRLRDRGMNTEAFF
TGTGCAAGTCGTCTGCGGGACAGGGGGATGAACACTGAAGCTTTCTTT
>few|.|TRBV21-1|TRBJ1-4
CASVAGRGEKLFF
TGTGCCAGTGTTGCAGGGAGAGGTGAAAAACTGTTTTTT
>many|.|TRBV9|TRBJ2-1
CASPRNRVSYNEQFF
TGTGCCAGCCCTCGAAACAGGGTCTCCTACAATGAGCAGTTCTTC
>.|.|TRBV28|TRBJ1-5
CASSSEKEPQHF
TGTGCCAGCAGTTCGGAAAAGGAGCCCCAGCATTTT
>few|TRBD2|TRBV24-1|TRBJ2-3
CATSDWSTSGVSDTQYF
TGTGCCACCAGTGATTGGTCGACTAGCGGAGTCTCAGATACGCAGTATTTT
>few|TRBD1|TRBV7-2|TRBJ2-2
CASSRRQGANTGELFF
TGTGCCAGCAGCCGAAGACAGGGCGCGAACACCGGGGAGCTGTTTTTT
>few|.|TRBV15|TRBJ1-4
CATSRDVLGRRNEKLFF
TGTGCCACCAGCAGAGATGTTTTGGGGAGGCGAAATGAAAAACTGTTTTTT
>.|.|TRBV5-1|TRBJ1-1
CASSLGSRDTEAFF
TGCGCCAGCAGCTTGGGATCGCGGGACACTGAAGCTTTCTTT
>.|.|TRBV5-1|TRBJ1-1
CASSLVGGTNTEAFF
TGCGCCAGCAGCTTGGTTGGGGGAACGAACACTGAAGCTTTCTTT
>.|.|TRBV7-3|TRBJ2-3
CASSPGPLSAQYF
TGTGCCAGCAGCCCTGGACCCCTTTCCGCGCAGTATTTT
>few|TRBD2|TRBV13|TRBJ2-1
CASSFLAGANNEQFF
TGTGCCAGCAGTTTCTTAGCGGGAGCGAACAATGAGCAGTTCTTC